These T cell receptor beta chains were read from a single sample in a study of cytomegalovirus exposure and HLA in healthy donors. Measured with immunoSEQ multiplex PCR; TCRdb has only the in-frame clones, and not every one. The repertoire has roughly 90,000 clones, under 80% of them found once; the top ten carry around 20%. The sequenced sample consisted of PBMCs. The receptors originated from a man aged 25-45 years in good health and CMV-seropositive. The conserved cysteine and the conserved F or W are not part of the CDR3 here. The order of the fields is CDR3 protein, D gene, V gene, J gene. A D gene is named only where the DNA matches it firmly.

CDR3: ASRQGTNQPQH
D: -
V: TRBV2
J: TRBJ1-5

CDR3: ASSELDYNSPLN
D: -
V: TRBV25-1
J: TRBJ1-6

CDR3: ASSGTSGRRTDTQY
D: TRBD2
V: TRBV11-3
J: TRBJ2-3

CDR3: ASSLWTSGDTDTQY
D: TRBD2
V: TRBV7-8
J: TRBJ2-3

CDR3: ASSSGSTNEKLF
D: -
V: TRBV5-4
J: TRBJ1-4

CDR3: ASSFKLDFYEQY
D: -
V: TRBV7-2
J: TRBJ2-7

CDR3: ASSQDGGASNQPQH
D: -
V: TRBV4-1
J: TRBJ1-5

CDR3: ASSWGGPGVYEQY
D: -
V: TRBV2
J: TRBJ2-7

CDR3: ASSLGTGTWQPQH
D: TRBD1
V: TRBV7-9
J: TRBJ1-5

CDR3: AISGGGKTEAF
D: TRBD1
V: TRBV4-2
J: TRBJ1-1

CDR3: AFDYSNQPQH
D: -
V: TRBV30
J: TRBJ1-5

CDR3: ASSPQGATNEKLF
D: TRBD1
V: TRBV5-1
J: TRBJ1-4

CDR3: ASMGPAGSSYEQY
D: TRBD2
V: TRBV27
J: TRBJ2-7

CDR3: ASARAGAMETQY
D: TRBD2
V: TRBV5-4
J: TRBJ2-5

CDR3: ASSLGDRNNEQF
D: TRBD1
V: TRBV7-3
J: TRBJ2-1

CDR3: ASSPTTSGSYNEQF
D: TRBD2
V: TRBV28
J: TRBJ2-1

CDR3: ASSSRGGNTGELF
D: TRBD2
V: TRBV7-3
J: TRBJ2-2

CDR3: ASSSGDRDYHGYT
D: TRBD1
V: TRBV5-6
J: TRBJ1-2

CDR3: ASGRDETSGYT
D: -
V: TRBV12-5
J: TRBJ1-2

CDR3: ASSSPSGRGSYEQY
D: TRBD2
V: TRBV6-5
J: TRBJ2-7

CDR3: SVEGSSGSLETQY
D: TRBD2
V: TRBV29-1
J: TRBJ2-5

CDR3: ASSLDRAGNYEQY
D: -
V: TRBV11-2
J: TRBJ2-7

CDR3: ACHSGYSNQPQH
D: -
V: TRBV30
J: TRBJ1-5

CDR3: ASSDTYEQY
D: -
V: TRBV2
J: TRBJ2-7

CDR3: ASSEGGLGYGYT
D: -
V: TRBV2
J: TRBJ1-2

CDR3: ASSQMGTVYGYT
D: TRBD1
V: TRBV7-9
J: TRBJ1-2

CDR3: ASSLGTAANQPQH
D: -
V: TRBV7-9
J: TRBJ1-5

CDR3: AWSGARGEQF
D: -
V: TRBV30
J: TRBJ2-1

CDR3: ASIPGLAGTDTQY
D: TRBD2
V: TRBV5-1
J: TRBJ2-3

CDR3: ASSQASGTDTQY
D: -
V: TRBV4-3
J: TRBJ2-3

CDR3: ASRLGQGDKSETQY
D: TRBD1
V: TRBV7-9
J: TRBJ2-5

CDR3: ASKLRNTEAF
D: -
V: TRBV7-2
J: TRBJ1-1

CDR3: ASETRSEAF
D: -
V: TRBV6-5
J: TRBJ1-1

CDR3: ARRQINQPQH
D: -
V: TRBV5-3
J: TRBJ1-5

CDR3: ATKTVKNTEAF
D: -
V: TRBV2
J: TRBJ1-1